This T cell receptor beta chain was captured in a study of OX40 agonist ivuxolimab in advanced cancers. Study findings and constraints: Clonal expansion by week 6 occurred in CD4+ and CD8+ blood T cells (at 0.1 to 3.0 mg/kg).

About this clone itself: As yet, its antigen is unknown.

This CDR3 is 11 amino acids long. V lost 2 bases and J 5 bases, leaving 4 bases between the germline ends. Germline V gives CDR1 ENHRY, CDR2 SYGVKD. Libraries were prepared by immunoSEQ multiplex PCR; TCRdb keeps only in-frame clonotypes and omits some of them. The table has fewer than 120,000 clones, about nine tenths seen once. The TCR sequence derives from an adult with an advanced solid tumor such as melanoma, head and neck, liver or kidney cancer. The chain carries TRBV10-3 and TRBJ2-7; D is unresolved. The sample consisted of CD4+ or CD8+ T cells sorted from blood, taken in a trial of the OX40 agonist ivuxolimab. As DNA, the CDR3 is TGTGCCATCAGTGAGCGGGACGAGCAGTACTTC. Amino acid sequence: CAISERDEQYF.